This T cell receptor beta chain originates from a study of blood T cell repertoires in COVID-19. Methods used by the authors: Amplification from reference gene primers served as the basis for estimated nucleated cell counts. The data were produced by immunoSEQ multiplex PCR, yet TCRdb's version contains in-frame clones alone and is incomplete. That table is the source of V, J and clone size, and D and trimming were worked out from the DNA. The sample shows around 100,000 clones, around 87% of them seen only once. CDR3 length: 12 residues. V dropped 6 bases and J dropped 10 bases, with 15 bases sitting between them.

The sample consisted of peripheral blood. The receptor was isolated from a woman of 80 years or more with acute or convalescent COVID-19. V and J are TRBV12-3 or TRBV12-4 and TRBJ1-1; tentatively, D is TRBD1 (6 bases). The DNA for the CDR3 is TGTGCCAGCAGACAAATAACAGGGCGAGCTTTCTTT. It encodes CASRQITGRAFF.